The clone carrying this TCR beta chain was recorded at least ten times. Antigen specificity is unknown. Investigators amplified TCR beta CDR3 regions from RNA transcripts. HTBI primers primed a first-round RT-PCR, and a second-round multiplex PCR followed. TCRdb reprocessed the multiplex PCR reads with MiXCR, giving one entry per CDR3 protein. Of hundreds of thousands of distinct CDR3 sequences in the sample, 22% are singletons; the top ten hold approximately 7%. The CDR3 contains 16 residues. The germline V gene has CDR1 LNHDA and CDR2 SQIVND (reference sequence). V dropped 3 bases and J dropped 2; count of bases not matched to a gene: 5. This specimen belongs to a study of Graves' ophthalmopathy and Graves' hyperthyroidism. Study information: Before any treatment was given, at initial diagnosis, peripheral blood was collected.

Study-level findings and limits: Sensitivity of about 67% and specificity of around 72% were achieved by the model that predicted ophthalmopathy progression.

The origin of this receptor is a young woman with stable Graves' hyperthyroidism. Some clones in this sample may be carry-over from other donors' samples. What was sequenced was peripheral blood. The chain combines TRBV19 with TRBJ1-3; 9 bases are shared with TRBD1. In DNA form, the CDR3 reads TGTGCCAGTAGTATTGCCGGGACAGGGACTGGAAACACCATATATTTT. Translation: CASSIAGTGTGNTIYF.